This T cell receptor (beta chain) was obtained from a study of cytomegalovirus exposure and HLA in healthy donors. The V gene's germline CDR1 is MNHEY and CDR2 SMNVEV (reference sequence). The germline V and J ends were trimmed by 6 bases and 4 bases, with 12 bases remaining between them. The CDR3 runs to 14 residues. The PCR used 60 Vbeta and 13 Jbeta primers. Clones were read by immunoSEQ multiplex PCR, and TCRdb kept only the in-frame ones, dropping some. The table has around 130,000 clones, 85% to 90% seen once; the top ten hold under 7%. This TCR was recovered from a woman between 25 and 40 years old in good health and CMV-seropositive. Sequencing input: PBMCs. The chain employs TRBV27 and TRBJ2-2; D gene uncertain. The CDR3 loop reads CASRAGRSTGELFF. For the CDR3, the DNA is TGTGCCAGCAGGGCAGGTCGAAGCACCGGGGAGCTGTTTTTT.